This section outlines one T cell receptor beta chain sequence together with its context. The antigen is undetermined. At one of its ends the junction is not consistent with the germline gene, which may arise from a read error. This sample stems from a study of CD8+ T cells in alopecia areata. Study results and limitations: It was lesional scalp, especially alopecia totalis/universalis, that showed higher clonality than normal scalp. With one nonresponder, baseline CD8+ expansion's link to response remains uncertain.

Extracted RNA was reverse transcribed, and the resulting cDNA served as sequencing template. Using immunoSEQ multiplex PCR, the repertoire was profiled, and TCRdb retains in-frame clones only, with some absent. The data hold more than 140,000 clones, with 86% observed a single time. Treatment indicated: oral pan-JAK inhibitor, 5-10 mg twice daily. The sequence came from a human donor with alopecia areata. Sequencing was performed on CD8+ T cells sorted from blood, taken at week 4, from a patient treated with tofacitinib.

In nucleotides, the CDR3 is TGTGCCAGCAGTTTACTAGGGACAGGGAGCTACGTCTTC. This gives the protein CASSLLGTGSYVF. The chain recombines TRBV27 with TRBJ2-1; 9 positions agree with TRBD1. Germline lookup yields CDR1 MNHEY and CDR2 SMNVEV (reference sequence). This CDR3 comprises 13 residues.